This is a list of T cell receptor beta chains from one sample in a study of blood T cell repertoires in COVID-19. The data were produced by immunoSEQ multiplex PCR, yet TCRdb's version contains in-frame clones alone and is incomplete. Among 97,000 or so clones listed, 90% were seen once. Sequenced sample: peripheral blood. The receptors stem from a man between 60 and 75 years old with acute or convalescent COVID-19. Both conserved end residues are part of each CDR3. D genes are given only for firm matches. Some rows have no size entry. The others give once, few or many, or a class for an expanded clone.

TRBJ1-5	TRBV15	NA	NA	TGTGCCACCAGCAGAGCACGGTCTAGCAATCAGCCCCAGCATTTT	CATSRARSSNQPQHF
TRBJ1-6	TRBV6-5	TRBD1	NA	TGTGCCAGCAGTCCGCTGACAGGGGGCCCTTCACCCCTCCACTTT	CASSPLTGGPSPLHF
TRBJ2-7	TRBV19	TRBD1	few	TGTGCCAGTTCAGCAGGGGGTAGGGGCGAGCAGTACTTC	CASSAGGRGEQYF
TRBJ1-4	TRBV3-1/TRBV3-2	NA	NA	TGTGCCAGCAGCCAAGAGTACCGGTCAAAACTGTTTTTT	CASSQEYRSKLFF
TRBJ1-4	TRBV6-5	TRBD1	NA	TGTGCCAGTTGGGACAGACCAACTAATGAAAAACTGTTTTTT	CASWDRPTNEKLFF
TRBJ2-3	TRBV4-1	TRBD2	NA	TGCGCCAGCAGCCAAGAAAGGGCGGGGGGCACAGATACGCAGTATTTT	CASSQERAGGTDTQYF
TRBJ1-2	TRBV5-1	NA	NA	TGCGCCAGCAGCTTGGGACAGGCGCGATATGGCTACACCTTC	CASSLGQARYGYTF
TRBJ2-7	TRBV6-5	NA	few	TGTGCCAGCAGTTACTCCCTCTCGACAGTCTCCTACGAGCAGTACTTC	CASSYSLSTVSYEQYF
TRBJ1-2	TRBV5-1	TRBD1	NA	TGCGCCAGCAGCCCCGAACAGGGGGCAGGCTACACCTTC	CASSPEQGAGYTF
TRBJ2-2	TRBV5-8	NA	NA	TGTGCCAGCAGCTCCGGAACACCGGGACATAACACCGGGGAGCTGTTTTTT	CASSSGTPGHNTGELFF
TRBJ1-4	TRBV6-5	TRBD1	NA	TGTGCCAGCAGATCGCAGGGGGCAAGCTGGGAAAAACTGTTTTTT	CASRSQGASWEKLFF
TRBJ1-2	TRBV7-9	NA	NA	TGTGCCAGCAGCTTTGGGGGCATAGATGGCTACACCTTC	CASSFGGIDGYTF
TRBJ2-3	TRBV7-8	NA	NA	TGTGCCAGCAGCTTTAAGGGGGCAGATACGCAGTATTTT	CASSFKGADTQYF
TRBJ1-2	TRBV6-5	TRBD1	once	TGTGCCAGCAGACATGGACAGGGGAGTAACTATGGCTACACCTTC	CASRHGQGSNYGYTF
TRBJ1-5	TRBV11-1	NA	once	TGTGCCAGCAGCGGAGACAGGAATCAGCCCCAGCATTTT	CASSGDRNQPQHF
TRBJ2-1	TRBV18	TRBD1	NA	TGTGCCAGCTCACCACCGTTAGGGACAGGGAGTAATGAGCAGTTCTTC	CASSPPLGTGSNEQFF
TRBJ2-1	TRBV30	TRBD2	NA	TGTGCCTGGACAAAAGTGGGGGGGTTAGGCGAGCAGTTCTTC	CAWTKVGGLGEQFF
TRBJ1-1	TRBV3-1/TRBV3-2	NA	NA	TGTGCCAGCAGCCCCCAGGGAGGGAACACTGAAGCTTTCTTT	CASSPQGGNTEAFF
TRBJ2-1	TRBV7-2	TRBD2	once	TGTGCCAGCAGCTCAGGGACTAGCGGGCGCTACAATGAGCAGTTCTTC	CASSSGTSGRYNEQFF
TRBJ2-1	TRBV5-5	NA	once	TGTGCCAGCAGCTTGTTAACAGGTCGCTCCTACAATGAGCAGTTCTTC	CASSLLTGRSYNEQFF
TRBJ1-5	TRBV19	NA	NA	TGTGCCAGTAGTCTCGGGGGGCCGAGCAATCAGCCCCAGCATTTT	CASSLGGPSNQPQHF
TRBJ1-1	TRBV3-1/TRBV3-2	NA	NA	TGTGCCAGCAGTAACCCAGGGGCTGAAGCTTTCTTT	CASSNPGAEAFF
TRBJ2-7	TRBV30	NA	NA	TGTGCCTGGAGTGGAGGCAGCTACGAGCAGTACTTC	CAWSGGSYEQYF
TRBJ1-4	TRBV25-1	TRBD1	NA	TGTGCCAGCAGTCACCCACAGGGGCGAAATGAAAAACTGTTTTTT	CASSHPQGRNEKLFF
TRBJ1-4	TRBV5-1	NA	NA	TGCGCCAGCAGCTTGTTAACAGGCTCTAATGAAAAACTGTTTTTT	CASSLLTGSNEKLFF
TRBJ1-1	TRBV5-1	NA	few	TGCGCCAGCAGCTTGGAGGGGCCCCGCACTGAAGCTTTCTTT	CASSLEGPRTEAFF
TRBJ1-1	TRBV12-5	TRBD1	NA	TGTGCTAGTGAAAATAGACAGGGGCTCACGAACACTGAAGCTTTCTTT	CASENRQGLTNTEAFF
TRBJ1-1	TRBV9	TRBD1	NA	TGTGCCAGCAGCGTCGAAGGACAGGGATCTGAAGCTTTCTTT	CASSVEGQGSEAFF
TRBJ2-2	TRBV5-1	NA	NA	TGCGCCAGCAGCGGGCAGGGTGGATACACCGGGGAGCTGTTTTTT	CASSGQGGYTGELFF
TRBJ1-2	TRBV12-5	NA	NA	TGTGCTAGTGGTTTGCCCCCAGGGCTAGGCTACACCTTC	CASGLPPGLGYTF
TRBJ1-5	TRBV6-2/TRBV6-3	NA	NA	TGTGCCAGCAGTTACTCCCTGCGTAGGGGATTCCAGCCCCAGCATTTT	CASSYSLRRGFQPQHF
TRBJ1-1	TRBV2	NA	NA	TGTGCCAGCAGCCCGGAGGTGGGGTTTGGGACTGAAGCTTTCTTT	CASSPEVGFGTEAFF
TRBJ1-2	TRBV27	NA	few	TGTGCCAGCAGTTTCGGGACAAAATATGGCTACACCTTC	CASSFGTKYGYTF
TRBJ2-6	TRBV5-4	TRBD1	NA	TGTGCCAGCAGCTTGGGGGACAGGGCTGGGGCCAACGTCCTGACTTTC	CASSLGDRAGANVLTF
TRBJ2-1	TRBV3-1/TRBV3-2	TRBD1	NA	TGTGCCAGCAGCCATAGAATTACAGGGGTTGGGTACAATGAGCAGTTCTTC	CASSHRITGVGYNEQFF
TRBJ1-2	TRBV5-1	TRBD1	NA	TGCGCCAGCAGCTTGGCAGGGGGAGGCTACACCTTC	CASSLAGGGYTF